One sample yielded the 27 T cell receptor beta chains listed below, sequenced in a study of T cell responses to AZD1222 COVID-19 vaccine. Clones were sequenced by immunoSEQ multiplex PCR, and TCRdb holds only the in-frame ones, with some missing. This table has 90,000 to 120,000 clones, nearly 90% appearing once. The sequenced sample was peripheral blood, obtained 28 days after the second AZD1222 dose. The receptors come from an adult who received the AZD1222 COVID-19 vaccine.

The genes are TRBV2 and TRBJ2-7; TRBD2 matches at 10 bases. Germline V gene lookup returns CDR1 SNHLY and CDR2 FYNNEI. The CDR3 runs 15 residues. The ends lost 8 bases at V and 2 bases at J; junction bases unmatched: 9. The CDR3: CASPPGLATTYEQYF. CDR3 coding DNA: TGTGCCAGCCCCCCGGGACTAGCGACGACCTACGAGCAGTACTTC.

The sample holds a few counts of this clone. This chain connects TRBV13 to TRBJ2-6; D is possibly TRBD1 (6 bases). Germline CDR1 and CDR2: PRHDT and FYEKMQ (reference sequence). CDR3 size: 17 residues. The V end was cut by 4 bases, the J end by 0 bases, with 13 bases between. CDR3 DNA: TGTGCCAGCAGCTCACAGGGAAGTAGCTCTGGGGCCAACGTCCTGACTTTC. Its protein is CASSSQGSSSGANVLTF.

The chain joins TRBV6-5 to TRBJ2-7, with D maybe TRBD2 (6 bases). CDR1 and CDR2 (germline): MNHEY, SVGAGI. This CDR3 spans 15 amino acids. Trimming stripped 4 bases from V and 4 bases from J, with 17 bases between. The CDR3 sequence is CASSSEGTGLYEQYF. The CDR3, as DNA: TGTGCCAGCAGTTCTGAAGGGACTGGTTTATACGAGCAGTACTTC.

The chain is built from TRBV2 and TRBJ1-4; TRBD1 matches 10 bases. CDR1 is SNHLY and CDR2 is FYNNEI in the germline V gene. Unmatched junction bases numbered 8, after V lost 7 bases and J lost 3 bases. The CDR3 covers 16 residues. CDR3 residues: CASTEGQGSPNEKLFF. The CDR3 DNA reads TGTGCCAGCACTGAGGGACAGGGGTCACCTAATGAAAAACTGTTTTTT.

This chain uses TRBV11-2 with TRBJ2-4; TRBD2 matches 8 bases. The CDR3 is 16 amino acids. The germline V gene has CDR1 SGHAT and CDR2 FQNNGV. Trimming cost V 4 bases and J 3 bases; bases outside gene matches: 8. DNA for the CDR3: TGTGCCAGCAGCTACGGGAGGGGAGGGGGCAAAAACATTCAGTACTTC. Translating it yields CASSYGRGGGKNIQYF.

The rearrangement uses TRBV7-8 and TRBJ1-4; 7 nucleotides match TRBD1. The V and J ends lost 3 bases and 4 bases, in that order; junction bases with no gene match: 5. The germline V gene encodes CDR1 SGHVS and CDR2 FQNEAQ. This CDR3 spans 15 amino acids. The chain's CDR3 is CASSFLTGINEKLFF. The CDR3 DNA follows: TGTGCCAGCAGCTTCCTGACAGGGATTAATGAAAAACTGTTTTTT.

This chain links TRBV2 with TRBJ1-2; D possibly corresponds to TRBD1 (5 bases). CDR3 length equals 14 residues. The V gene lost 5 bases and the J gene lost 6 bases, with 16 bases spanning the gap. Germline CDR1 and CDR2: SNHLY and FYNNEI. DNA for the CDR3: TGTGCCAGCAGTAAGTCTCGACAGTTAGATGGCTACACCTTC. Translated, it gives CASSKSRQLDGYTF.

The chain is built from TRBV6-4 and TRBJ2-1; unclear D gene. The CDR3 contains 14 residues. Trimming took off 3 bases at V and 0 bases at J, with 6 bases between the two ends. Germline-derived CDR1 and CDR2 are MRHNA and SNTAGT. CDR3 in DNA: TGTGCCAGCAGTGATGGCTACTCCTACAATGAGCAGTTCTTC. It codes for CASSDGYSYNEQFF.

The rearrangement joins TRBV6-5 to TRBJ2-7, with D maybe TRBD1 (5 bases). Germline CDR1 and CDR2: MNHEY and SVGAGI. The CDR3 extends over 13 amino acids. V dropped 2 bases and J dropped 9 bases, with 14 bases sitting between them. DNA of the CDR3: TGTGCCAGCAGTTACCAAGGGGCGAACGGGCAGTACTTC. It codes for CASSYQGANGQYF.

This sequence joins TRBV2 and TRBJ1-4; 12 bases agree with TRBD1. Looked up from germline, CDR1 is SNHLY and CDR2 is FYNNEI. This CDR3 has 12 amino acids. Trimming cost V 3 bases and J 13 bases; bases outside gene matches: 0. The CDR3 nucleotides read TGTGCCAGCAGTGAGGGACAGGGGGCACTGTTTTTT. It encodes CASSEGQGALFF.

The CDR3 loop is CASSHAGTEGYEQYF. CDR3 bases: TGTGCCAGCAGCCATGCCGGGACAGAGGGGTACGAGCAGTACTTC. The chain combines TRBV4-2 with TRBJ2-7; 7 positions agree with TRBD1. The J segment lost 4 bases and the V segment lost 3 bases, leaving 9 bases of the junction unmatched. Germline CDR1 is LGHNA and CDR2 is YNFKEQ. CDR3 size: 15 residues.

The rearrangement joins TRBV7-9 to TRBJ2-5; D uncertain. The germline gives CDR1 SEHNR, CDR2 FQNEAQ (reference sequence). The CDR3 covers 10 residues. The germline V and J ends were trimmed by 5 bases and 5 bases, with 3 bases remaining between them. CDR3 in amino acids: CASSGETQYF. CDR3 nucleotides: TGTGCCAGCAGCGGTGAGACCCAGTACTTC.

The chain is built from TRBV4-2 and TRBJ2-3; 8 bases map to TRBD2. This CDR3 comprises 15 residues. From germline, CDR1 is LGHNA and CDR2 YNFKEQ. The trim removed 3 bases at V and 4 bases at J, leaving 6 bases unmatched. CDR3 protein: CASSHIRGGPDTQYF. The CDR3 DNA follows: TGTGCCAGCAGCCACATACGGGGGGGCCCAGATACGCAGTATTTT.

This rearrangement joins TRBV19 to TRBJ1-2, with D possibly being TRBD1 (5 bases). Germline loops: CDR1 LNHDA, CDR2 SQIVND (reference sequence). The ends were cut back, 6 bases at V and 7 bases at J, with 18 bases in the middle. CDR3 length equals 14 residues. The DNA of the CDR3 is TGTGCCAGTAGCGCCCAGGCAGGGCCTACTGGCTACACCTTC. Its translation is CASSAQAGPTGYTF.

V usage is TRBV12-3 or TRBV12-4 and J usage is TRBJ1-2, with 7 positions matching TRBD1. The J segment lost 6 bases and the V segment lost 3 bases, leaving 4 bases of the junction unmatched. This CDR3 comprises 13 residues. CDR3 bases: TGTGCCAGCAGTTTTAGACAGGGCCATGGCTACACCTTC. Translated: CASSFRQGHGYTF.

V usage is TRBV13 and J usage is TRBJ1-1, with D perhaps TRBD1 (6 bases). Per germline, CDR1 PRHDT and CDR2 FYEKMQ (reference sequence). Between the trimmed V and J ends, which lost 1 base and 1 base, there was a span of 25 bases. This CDR3 is built from 20 residues. For the CDR3, the DNA is TGTGCCAGCAGCTTAGTCACAGGGAGGACGTCGAATTCCCCGAACACTGAAGCTTTCTTT. It is translated as CASSLVTGRTSNSPNTEAFF. Variable domain in full (rest from reference TRBV13 and TRBJ1-1): AAGVIQSPRHLIKEKRETATLKCYPIPRHDTVYWYQQGPGQDPQFLISFYEKMQSDKGSIPDRFSAQQFSDYHSELNMSSLELGDSALYFCASSLVTGRTSNSPNTEAFFGQGTRLTVV.

This chain uses TRBV6-6 with TRBJ1-4, with a weak D call TRBD1 (5 bases). Germline loops: CDR1 MNHNY, CDR2 SVGAGI (reference sequence). CDR3 length equals 16 residues. V dropped 6 bases and J dropped 5 bases, with 19 bases sitting between them. DNA for the CDR3: TGTGCCAGCAGCACATCACCGGGACGGACGAATGAAAAACTGTTTTTT. Its translation: CASSTSPGRTNEKLFF.

This chain connects TRBV24-1 to TRBJ2-1; 10 nucleotides line up with TRBD2. Germline lookup yields CDR1 KGHDR and CDR2 SFDVKD. The CDR3 loop spans 15 amino acids. The V gene end was trimmed by 9 bases and the J gene end by 5 bases; junction bases not matched to a gene: 9. CDR3 region: CATVASGGGNNEQFF. The CDR3, as DNA: TGTGCCACCGTAGCGAGCGGGGGGGGGAACAATGAGCAGTTCTTC.

The J gene is TRBJ1-1, the V gene TRBV6-5, with 8 nucleotides matching TRBD1. CDR1 is MNHEY and CDR2 is SVGAGI in the germline V gene. This CDR3 contains 14 residues. V dropped 7 bases and J dropped 4; count of bases not matched to a gene: 8. The DNA for the CDR3 is TGTGCCAGCAACTCCCCAGGGGGCGTCACTGAAGCTTTCTTT. This sequence encodes CASNSPGGVTEAFF.

The gene calls are TRBV7-3 and TRBJ1-1; no reliable D call. Germline V lookup: CDR1 SGHTA, CDR2 FQGTGA. V was clipped by 2 bases and J by 1 base, with 8 bases between them. This CDR3 spans 14 amino acids. Here the CDR3 DNA reads TGTGCCAGCAGCTTAGGACGGCAGAACACTGAAGCTTTCTTT. Its translation: CASSLGRQNTEAFF. The complete variable domain, with remaining parts taken from reference TRBV7-3 and TRBJ1-1, reads GAGVSQTPSNKVTEKGKYVELRCDPISGHTALYWYRQSLGQGPEFLIYFQGTGAADDSGLPNDRFFAVRPEGSVSTLKIQRTERGDSAVYLCASSLGRQNTEAFFGQGTRLTVV.

This clone has just one count. The genes are TRBV2 and TRBJ2-2; perhaps TRBD2 as D (5 bases). This CDR3 contains 12 residues. Germline V gives CDR1 SNHLY, CDR2 FYNNEI. The V end lost 8 bases, the J end lost 5 bases, and 9 bases lay between the germline ends. The CDR3 is CASPSGTGELFF. CDR3 in DNA: TGTGCCAGCCCCTCGGGGACCGGGGAGCTGTTTTTT.

The V gene is TRBV4-2, the J gene TRBJ1-6, with 7 nucleotides matching TRBD1. Germline-derived CDR1 and CDR2 are LGHNA and YNFKEQ. This CDR3 region has 16 residues. With 0 bases clipped from V and 9 bases from J, the junction kept 8 bases outside the gene matches. The CDR3 DNA follows: TGTGCCAGCAGCCAAGATTTGCTACAGGGGATTTCACCCCTCCACTTT. Residues: CASSQDLLQGISPLHF.

The chain joins TRBV7-8 to TRBJ1-1; possible D gene TRBD1, 6 bases. The CDR3 sequence is 16 residues long. With 2 bases removed from V and 7 bases from J, the gap between germline ends came to 20 bases. Germline assignment: CDR1 SGHVS and CDR2 FQNEAQ. The CDR3, as DNA: TGTGCCAGCAGCTTACCACAGGGTCGGAGTGACTTTGAAGCTTTCTTT. It translates to CASSLPQGRSDFEAFF.

The chain joins TRBV11-2 to TRBJ2-7; maybe TRBD1 (8 bases). V lost 4 bases to trimming and J lost 8 bases, with 15 bases between them. The CDR3 consists of 13 residues. The germline V gene has CDR1 SGHAT and CDR2 FQNNGV. The CDR3 DNA reads TGTGCCAGCAGCTCCGGACAGGGAGGGAAGCAGTACTTC. Translating gives CASSSGQGGKQYF. The full variable domain, rest sourced from reference TRBV11-2 and TRBJ2-7, is EAGVAQSPRYKIIEKRQSVAFWCNPISGHATLYWYQQILGQGPKLLIQFQNNGVVDDSQLPKDRFSAERLKGVDSTLKIQPAKLEDSAVYLCASSSGQGGKQYFGPGTRLTVT.

The V call is TRBV2, the J call TRBJ1-5, with D perhaps matching TRBD1 (6 bases). Germline CDR1 is SNHLY and CDR2 is FYNNEI. The CDR3 has 17 residues. V lost 6 bases to trimming and J lost 7 bases, with 25 bases between them. This CDR3 reads CASSLTRDTYDGQPQHF. CDR3 bases: TGTGCCAGCAGCCTTACCCGGGACACCTACGACGGGCAGCCCCAGCATTTT.

The CDR3 DNA is TGCGCCAGCAGCGAGCGACAGGGGAACACAGATACGCAGTATTTT. It encodes CASSERQGNTDTQYF. The chain combines TRBV5-1 with TRBJ2-3; 8 bases fit TRBD1. Looked up from germline, CDR1 is SGHRS and CDR2 is YFSETQ. J was trimmed by 2 bases and V by 4 bases; bases with no gene match: 6. The length of the CDR3 is 15 residues.

The chain employs TRBV29-1 and TRBJ1-1; 11 bases align to TRBD1. The CDR3 is 12 residues long. CDR1 is SQVTM and CDR2 is ANQGSEA in the germline V gene. V shed 4 bases and J 7 bases; nucleotides not matched to a gene: 2. The CDR3 nucleotides read TGCAGCGTTGGGACAGGGGGCATTGAAGCTTTCTTT. It translates to CSVGTGGIEAFF.